This T cell receptor beta chain appears in the sequencing data of a study of blood T cell repertoires in COVID-19. In germline, CDR1 is KGHSH, CDR2 LQKENI. The CDR3 is 15 amino acids. V lost 3 bases to trimming and J lost 6 bases; unmatched junction nucleotides: 4. Sequenced by immunoSEQ multiplex PCR; TCRdb stores in-frame clones only, minus some. This table holds about 20,000 clones, about nine tenths found once. Material: peripheral blood. The receptor comes from a man between 65 and 85 years old with active COVID-19. The chain is built from TRBV18 and TRBJ2-1, with 11 bases fitting TRBD2. CDR3 protein: CASSPGSGRANEQFF. CDR3 nucleotide sequence: TGTGCCAGCTCACCGGGTAGCGGGAGGGCCAATGAGCAGTTCTTC.